These 8 T cell receptor beta chains originate from one sample sequenced in a study of shared clonotypes between healthy human individuals. Sequencing used immunoSEQ multiplex PCR; TCRdb keeps in-frame clones, though not all of them. The sample has hundreds of thousands of clones, 90% to 97% seen once. Input material: naive CD4+ T cells sorted from blood. The subset: CD45RA+ positively selected. The receptors were sampled from a woman younger than 45 in good health.

The rearrangement uses TRBV18 and TRBJ2-3, with 10 bases lining up with TRBD2. Germline CDR1 and CDR2: KGHSH and LQKENI. The CDR3 is made up of 16 amino acids. The junction had 4 bases not matched to a gene; V was cut back by 3 bases and J by 1 base. DNA for the CDR3: TGTGCCAGCTCACCGATTACTAGCGGGGGCACAGATACGCAGTATTTT. As protein: CASSPITSGGTDTQYF.

The gene calls are TRBV18 and TRBJ2-7; D call uncertain. CDR1 is KGHSH and CDR2 is LQKENI in the germline V gene. V was trimmed by 5 bases and J by 0 bases, leaving 11 bases between them. The CDR3 totals 14 residues. The CDR3: CASSSWSSSYEQYF. CDR3 nucleotides: TGTGCCAGCTCATCCTGGTCAAGCTCCTACGAGCAGTACTTC.

The CDR3 sequence: CASSHARTEGVQYF. CDR3 bases: TGTGCCAGCAGCCATGCACGGACGGAGGGAGTTCAGTACTTC. The chain links TRBV4-2 to TRBJ2-4, with D possibly being TRBD2 (6 bases). CDR3 length equals 14 residues. Germline CDR1 is LGHNA and CDR2 is YNFKEQ. Trimming pared 3 bases from V and 11 bases from J, leaving 17 bases between.

This clone was observed a single time. The rearrangement joins TRBV7-9 to TRBJ1-3; the D is unclear. The CDR3 consists of 14 residues. CDR1 is SEHNR and CDR2 is FQNEAQ in the germline V gene (reference sequence). The ends were cut back, 1 base at V and 4 bases at J, with 8 bases in the middle. The chain's CDR3 is CASSLDGVGNTIYF. The CDR3 coding sequence is TGTGCCAGCAGCTTAGACGGGGTCGGAAACACCATATATTTT.

V is TRBV7-8 and J is TRBJ2-1, with a possible D match to TRBD2 (7 bases). CDR3 length: 15 residues. From germline, CDR1 is SGHVS and CDR2 FQNEAQ. V shed 1 base and J shed 6 bases, with 13 bases lying between them. The CDR3 loop is CASSLGPGGLNEQFF. The CDR3 bases are TGTGCCAGCAGCTTAGGTCCCGGGGGGCTCAATGAGCAGTTCTTC.

V usage is TRBV6-6 and J usage is TRBJ2-7; D is tentatively TRBD1 or TRBD2 (5 bases each). Germline CDR1 MNHNY, CDR2 SVGAGI (reference sequence). The CDR3 totals 15 residues. V shed 7 bases and J shed 5 bases, with 21 bases lying between them. CDR3 nucleotide sequence: TGTGCCAGCAAGACCACGGGCCAAGGGACCGACGAGCAGTACTTC. Translated, it gives CASKTTGQGTDEQYF.

The chain joins TRBV30 to TRBJ2-1, with 9 bases aligning to TRBD2. The V gene's germline CDR1 is GTSNPN and CDR2 SVGIG (reference sequence). The ends lost 2 bases at V and 11 bases at J; junction bases unmatched: 10. The CDR3 loop spans 14 amino acids. In DNA form, the CDR3 reads TGTGCCTGGAGTCCCCCGGGACTAGCTTTGAAGCAGTTCTTC. This encodes CAWSPPGLALKQFF.

The chain uses TRBV28 and TRBJ1-2; D is unresolved. CDR1 and CDR2 (germline): MDHEN, SYDVKM. Trimming left V 5 bases short and J 6 bases short, with 4 bases between. CDR3 length: 10 amino acids. This chain's CDR3 is CASSRNGYTF. The CDR3 DNA follows: TGTGCCAGCAGTCGGAATGGCTACACCTTC.